One T cell receptor beta chain is described in this entry. The CDR3 contains 14 residues. Trimming took 7 bases from V and 4 from J; bases not matched to a gene: 6. Semi-nested PCR with Nested Universal Primer A followed constant-region reverse priming of full-length variable regions. Via MiXCR, TCRdb re-called the 5' RACE reads, giving one row per CDR3 protein. Of about 54,000 distinct CDR3 sequences listed, roughly a sixth are singletons. The source of this sequence is a female donor with breast cancer. The rearrangement links TRBV12-3 or TRBV12-4 to TRBJ2-1, with 8 bases that match TRBD2. The sample taken for sequencing was naive CD4+ T cells sorted from blood. As to subset: naive CD4+ T cells, CD4+CD45RA+CD25-. This chain's CDR3 is CASKREIEYNEQFF. DNA of the CDR3: TGTGCCAGCAAGCGGGAGATAGAATACAATGAGCAGTTCTTC.